The T cell receptor (beta chain) described here comes from a study of CD8 T cells in Susac syndrome. The authors reverse transcribed roughly 0.5 to 1 ug RNA with random hexamers. The authors amplified TCR beta CDR3 across 54 Vbeta and 13 Jbeta using immunoSEQ multiplex PCR. TCRdb redid the calling of the immunoSEQ multiplex PCR reads with MiXCR, one entry per CDR3 protein. Of 45,000 to 55,000 distinct CDR3 sequences in the sample, 90% to 95% were seen once. The CDR3 sequence is 16 residues long. The V gene's germline CDR1 is LNHNV and CDR2 YYDKDF (reference sequence). V lost 8 bases and J lost 8; bases outside the gene matches: 15. This clonotype was observed once. Controls were drawn from healthy donors and were matched for age and sex. TEMRA cells were FACS-enriched, while CD8+ and CD4+ T cells were negatively isolated.

The rearrangement links TRBV15 to TRBJ2-1; 10 nucleotides agree with TRBD2. This TCR came from a human donor in good health. The material sequenced was CD8+ T cells from PBMCs. CDR3 in DNA: TGTGCCACCGGAGACGACAGCGGGAGGGCCGTAGATGAGCAGTTCTTC. Translating it yields CATGDDSGRAVDEQFF.